The TCR beta chain under discussion was sequenced for a study of T cells expressing NK-cell markers. Study-level information: Out of eight donors sequenced, seven tested HCMV-seropositive and the remaining one seronegative. Study observations and caveats: HCMV specificity of expanded NKG2C+ T cell clones remained unclear. The dominant NKG2C+ clonotypes represented about 1.0-7.5% of CD8+ T cells in more than five donors.

For this clonotype: Its antigen is currently unknown.

This CDR3 spans 17 amino acids. The germline gives CDR1 SQVTM, CDR2 ANQGSEA. Each CDR3 protein gets one entry in TCRdb, which reprocessed the 5' RACE reads and gives no DNA. This sample's table has about 5,000 distinct CDR3 sequences. V is TRBV29-1 and J is TRBJ1-2; TCRdb returns TRBD1, unconfirmable since there is no DNA. The receptor was isolated from a young man in good health. Sequencing was done on a sample of blood T cells: a sorted CD56 or NKG2C T cell subset, CD4+ or CD8+ T cells, or bulk PBMC T cells (not recorded which). CDR3 sequence reads: CSVGLLLARGRENGYTF.